The rows below give T cell receptor beta chains drawn from one sample of a study of CD8+CD57+ T cells in acquired aplastic anemia. MiXCR was run by TCRdb on the reads, yielding one entry per CDR3 protein. In the table there are 200,000 to 250,000 distinct CDR3 sequences, almost 50% of which are singletons. Material: sorted CD4+, CD8+, or CD8+CD57+ T cells (not recorded which) from PBMCs. These receptor sequences come from a human donor with aplastic anemia. Each CDR3 is given with its conserved first and last residue. The D gene is left open where the match is weak. Only part of the rows carry a size: once, few, many, or a class if the clone is expanded.

clone_size	cdr3_length	v_call	j_call	d_call	cdr3_nt	cdr3_aa
NA	14	TRBV5-6	TRBJ2-7	NA	TGTGCCAGCAGCTTCACACAGGGTTCCTACGAGCAGTACTTC	CASSFTQGSYEQYF
NA	13	TRBV7-6	TRBJ2-7	NA	TGTGCCAGCAGCTTACAGGGGGGGTACGAGCAGTACTTC	CASSLQGGYEQYF
many	13	TRBV18	TRBJ2-5	NA	TGTGCCAGCTCACCCCACAGGAAAGAGACCCAGTACTTC	CASSPHRKETQYF
few	16	TRBV6-6	TRBJ1-5	NA	TGTGCCAGCAGTCCCGACGGACGGGTAGGCAATCAGCCCCAGCATTTT	CASSPDGRVGNQPQHF
NA	14	TRBV12-3/TRBV12-4	TRBJ1-1	NA	TGTGCCAGCAGCATCAGGGAATCGAACACTGAAGCTTTCTTT	CASSIRESNTEAFF
NA	16	TRBV24-1	TRBJ1-6	NA	TGTGCCACCAGCGGGTCCGGGACCTATGATAATTCACCCCTCCACTTT	CATSGSGTYDNSPLHF
NA	15	TRBV10-1	TRBJ2-3	NA	TGCGCCAGCAGTGAGTCGAAGGGCGGGACAGATACGCAGTATTTT	CASSESKGGTDTQYF
NA	13	TRBV2	TRBJ1-1	TRBD1	TGTGCCAGCAGAGGACAGGTTAACACTGAAGCTTTCTTT	CASRGQVNTEAFF
many	14	TRBV20-1	TRBJ2-1	NA	TGCAGTGCTAGAGATGGTTCGGGGGGCCGAGAGCAGTTCTTC	CSARDGSGGREQFF
NA	15	TRBV7-8	TRBJ1-1	TRBD1	TGTGCCAGCAGCTTAACAGGGGGCTTGATGACTGAAGCTTTCTTT	CASSLTGGLMTEAFF
NA	12	TRBV29-1	TRBJ2-7	NA	TGCAGCGTTGGACGGACTCTCGACGAGCAGTACTTC	CSVGRTLDEQYF
NA	16	TRBV7-8	TRBJ1-5	NA	TGTGCCAGCAGCTTAGCGGGGGGGGGGACCGTACAGCCCCAGCATTTT	CASSLAGGGTVQPQHF
many	15	TRBV5-1	TRBJ2-3	TRBD2	TGCGCCAGCAGCTGGAGCGGGGGGGCGACAGATACGCAGTATTTT	CASSWSGGATDTQYF
NA	15	TRBV15	TRBJ2-7	NA	TGTGCCACCAGCTCCCGGGAGACGGCGTTCTACGAGCAGTACTTC	CATSSRETAFYEQYF
NA	15	TRBV24-1	TRBJ2-1	TRBD1	TGTGCCACCAGTGATTCAGGACAGGGGAGCAATGAGCAGTTCTTC	CATSDSGQGSNEQFF
NA	15	TRBV12-5	TRBJ1-1	NA	TGTGCTAGTGGTTTGGTCCCAGGAATGAACACTGAAGCTTTCTTT	CASGLVPGMNTEAFF
many	14	TRBV12-3/TRBV12-4	TRBJ2-1	NA	TGTGCCAGTATCAGGGGGGAAGGGCTTTGGGAGCAGTTCTTC	CASIRGEGLWEQFF
many	11	TRBV28	TRBJ1-1	NA	TGTGCCAGCAGCACGACAGTGTTGGCTTTCTTT	CASSTTVLAFF
few	16	TRBV20-1	TRBJ2-7	TRBD2	TGCAGTGTTAGACCCGCCCAGGGTAGCGGGGAGCACGAGCAGTACTTC	CSVRPAQGSGEHEQYF
NA	16	TRBV18	TRBJ2-3	NA	TGTGCCAGCTCACTCTTTCCTCCAGCCGAACGGGATACGCAGTATTTT	CASSLFPPAERDTQYF
NA	21	TRBV7-9	TRBJ1-5	NA	TGTGCCAGCAGCTCTGGCAGGGATGTAGCGGCATACACGAATTTTAATCAGCCCCAGCATTTT	CASSSGRDVAAYTNFNQPQHF
NA	11	TRBV20-1	TRBJ1-4	NA	TGCAGTGCTAAGGGGGTTGAAAAACTGTTTTTT	CSAKGVEKLFF
many	16	TRBV5-6	TRBJ2-2	NA	TGTGCCAGCAGCTTGAGGGGACCACTTAACACCGGGGAGCTGTTTTTT	CASSLRGPLNTGELFF
many	16	TRBV19	TRBJ1-6	NA	TGTGCCAGTAGTATCCGCCGGGAGGTGTATAATTCACCCCTCCACTTT	CASSIRREVYNSPLHF
many	17	TRBV5-1	TRBJ1-6	TRBD1	TGCGCCAGCAGCTGGCAGGGGGCGAGCTCCTATAATTCACCCCTCCACTTT	CASSWQGASSYNSPLHF
many	13	TRBV9	TRBJ2-5	NA	TGTGCCAGCAGCGTAGGGATCCAAGAGACCCAGTACTTC	CASSVGIQETQYF
many	14	TRBV6-6	TRBJ1-4	NA	TGTGCCAGCAGACCCGACAGAACTAATGAAAAACTGTTTTTT	CASRPDRTNEKLFF
few	15	TRBV7-9	TRBJ1-1	TRBD1	TGTGCCAGCAGCCTCGACAGGGGGCGAGACACTGAAGCTTTCTTT	CASSLDRGRDTEAFF
NA	15	TRBV2	TRBJ2-1	NA	TGTGCCAGCGCCGCCCGATGGACAACCGGGAATGAGCAGTTCTTC	CASAARWTTGNEQFF
NA	14	TRBV20-1	TRBJ1-4	TRBD1	TGCAGTGCCCGAAGGACAGGGATAAATGAAAAACTGTTTTTT	CSARRTGINEKLFF
few	18	TRBV30	TRBJ2-5	TRBD2	TGTGCCTGGTGGTCCGTTGGACTAGCGGGGGGGAACCTAGAGACCCAGTACTTC	CAWWSVGLAGGNLETQYF
once	14	TRBV15	TRBJ1-2	NA	TGTGCCACCAGCAGTTTACTCGGACAGAGTGGCTACACCTTC	CATSSLLGQSGYTF
many	16	TRBV2	TRBJ2-3	TRBD2	TGTGCCAGCAGTGATCTGGGGGGGGTTAGCACAGATACGCAGTATTTT	CASSDLGGVSTDTQYF
many	16	TRBV3-1	TRBJ2-6	NA	TGTGCCAGCGGTCCACAGCGTAGCTCTGGGGCCAACGTCCTGACTTTC	CASGPQRSSGANVLTF
NA	14	TRBV2	TRBJ1-5	NA	TGTGCCAGCAGTGCCCAGGGTGGGAATCAGCCCCAGCATTTT	CASSAQGGNQPQHF
many	16	TRBV19	TRBJ2-5	TRBD2	TGTGCCAGTAGTAAGCTCGCTAGCGGGGAAATCGGGACCCAGTACTTC	CASSKLASGEIGTQYF
many	16	TRBV4-1	TRBJ1-6	NA	TGCGCCAGCAGCCAACCCACGGACAGCCCTAATTCACCCCTCCACTTT	CASSQPTDSPNSPLHF
NA	13	TRBV30	TRBJ1-1	NA	TGTGCCTGGAGTGTAGTGTTGGCAGGGCAAGCTTTCTTT	CAWSVVLAGQAFF
many	18	TRBV6-1	TRBJ1-1	TRBD1	TGTGCCAGCTTAGCCTTCGCCGGGACAGGGGGCAGAGGGACTGAAGCTTTCTTT	CASLAFAGTGGRGTEAFF
many	13	TRBV6-1	TRBJ1-5	NA	TGTGCCATCGGGCTTGGAGAAGATCAGCCCCAGCATTTT	CAIGLGEDQPQHF
many	16	TRBV5-8	TRBJ2-2	NA	TGTGCCAGCAGCTTGGCCAGGCGACCGAACACCGGGGAGCTGTTTTTT	CASSLARRPNTGELFF
many	13	TRBV7-2	TRBJ1-1	NA	TGTGCCAGTAACAGGGTGTCGGACACTGAAGCTTTCTTT	CASNRVSDTEAFF
NA	18	TRBV25-1	TRBJ1-6	NA	TGTGCCAGCAGTGGGACCTCGTTGGCAGCCTCTAAAAATTCACCCCTCCACTTT	CASSGTSLAASKNSPLHF
many	14	TRBV5-5	TRBJ1-2	TRBD1	TGTGCCAGCAGCAACCGGGACAGGGGGCGAGGCTACACCTTC	CASSNRDRGRGYTF
NA	13	TRBV10-3	TRBJ2-5	TRBD1	TGTGCCATCAGTGAGGACAGGGAAGTGACCCAGTACTTC	CAISEDREVTQYF
many	12	TRBV5-1	TRBJ2-2	TRBD1	TGCGCCAGCGGACTTACAGGGGTAGAGCTGTTTTTT	CASGLTGVELFF
many	16	TRBV7-3	TRBJ1-2	NA	TGTGCCAGCAGCCTAGGGGCGCAAATCAAGGGTCGGGGCTACACCTTC	CASSLGAQIKGRGYTF
NA	13	TRBV7-8	TRBJ1-2	NA	TGTGCCAGCAGCCGACCCGGGGGCTATGGCTACACCTTC	CASSRPGGYGYTF
few	16	TRBV28	TRBJ1-5	NA	TGTGCCTCCCGCACAGAGAGATCCTTAGGCAATCAGCCCCAGCATTTT	CASRTERSLGNQPQHF
NA	15	TRBV7-2	TRBJ2-7	TRBD1	TGTGCCAGCAGCTTACAGGGACAGGGGGGCGTCGAGCAGTACTTC	CASSLQGQGGVEQYF
many	15	TRBV11-2	TRBJ2-7	TRBD1	TGTGCCAGCAGCCGCACAGGGGAAACATCCTACGAGCAGTACTTC	CASSRTGETSYEQYF
many	13	TRBV6-5	TRBJ1-2	NA	TGTGCCAGCAGCCCGCAGGGGACCTATGGCTACACCTTC	CASSPQGTYGYTF
NA	18	TRBV6-2/TRBV6-3	TRBJ2-3	TRBD1	TGTGCCAGCAGTTACAGCCCCGGGACAGCTCGGGACACAGATACGCAGTATTTT	CASSYSPGTARDTDTQYF
NA	17	TRBV12-1	TRBJ1-3	NA	TGTGCCAGCAGCCCTAGGGTCGGCATTAGAGCTGGGAACACCATATATTTT	CASSPRVGIRAGNTIYF